The present T cell receptor beta chain was sequenced within a study of blood T cell repertoires in COVID-19. Turning to the study itself: COVID-19 samples, acute and convalescent, were from the United States, Italy and Spain. PBMCs, B-cell-depleted T cells, or T cells were the source of the cDNA or gDNA that made up the material.

Per the authors' pipeline: Estimated nucleated cell counts came from reference gene primer amplification. Here immunoSEQ multiplex PCR was the method, and the copy in TCRdb shows in-frame clones only, minus some. V, J and clone size are those of that table, while D and trimming were read from the DNA. The sample includes under 300,000 clones, 90% to 95% of them seen just once. The CDR3 contains 15 residues. This sequence was found in a woman aged 18-30 years who had recovered from COVID-19. This chain uses TRBV21-1 with TRBJ1-2; the table calls TRBD1, which could not be checked here. TRBV21-1 is reported as a pseudogene. Sample: PBMCs or T cells enriched from blood (not recorded which). Here the CDR3 reads CASSNRAGENYGYTF. The CDR3 DNA reads as TGTGCCAGCAGCAATCGCGCAGGGGAAAACTATGGCTACACCTTC.